Sequencing of this T cell receptor beta chain was carried out in a study of T cells after yellow fever vaccination. Germline trimming cut 3 bases from V and 7 bases from J; bases unmatched to any gene: 9. This CDR3 region has 14 residues. Germline V lookup: CDR1 SGDLS, CDR2 YYNGEE. Findings and limits, study-wide: The study re-detected most primary-vaccination clones after the booster (roughly 95% CD4, around 89% CD8). When the response was secondary, it was weaker but reached its peak faster, day 5 versus 15.

Template switching by 5'RACE produced TCR cDNA, adding a universal primer site and UMIs. TCRdb itself ran the 5' RACE reads through MiXCR, one entry per CDR3 protein. Among about 110,000 distinct CDR3 sequences listed, roughly 8.9% were seen once. This clonotype has ten or more counts. Its antigen is currently unknown. Material: CD8+ T cells sorted from PBMCs, obtained 45 days after the yellow fever booster vaccination. This clonotype was obtained from a man aged 25-40 years who received the YFV17D yellow fever vaccine. The rearrangement uses TRBV9 and TRBJ2-7, with TRBD2 matching over 8 bases. The CDR3 region is CASSASGTRGEQYF. DNA of the CDR3: TGTGCCAGCAGCGCTTCCGGGACTAGAGGAGAGCAGTACTTC.